The TCR beta chain under discussion was sequenced for a study of blood T cell repertoires in COVID-19. Here immunoSEQ multiplex PCR was the method, and the copy in TCRdb shows in-frame clones only, minus some. The sample holds over 250,000 clones, about 87% seen once. The J segment lost 0 bases and the V segment lost 6 bases, leaving 8 bases of the junction unmatched. Germline V gene sequence: CDR1 MDHEN, CDR2 SYDVKM. The CDR3 spans 16 residues. Only a few counts were recorded for this clone. The TCR comes from a woman between 50 and 59 years old who had recovered from COVID-19. Sequencing was done on a sample of PBMCs or T cells enriched from blood (not recorded which). The V call is TRBV28, the J call TRBJ1-3; 7 nucleotides align to TRBD1. As DNA, the CDR3 is TGTGCCAGCAGGCCAGGGGGTCAAGGCTCTGGAAACACCATATATTTT. As protein: CASRPGGQGSGNTIYF.